Listed below are T cell receptor beta chains from one sample, sequenced in a study of T cells in tumors after PD-1 blockade. Clones were sequenced by immunoSEQ multiplex PCR, and TCRdb holds only the in-frame ones, with some missing. The sample holds about 48,000 clones; more than 65% are singletons and the top ten take approximately 4.1%. The sequences come from PBMCs, collected before anti-PD-1 treatment. These receptors originate from a human donor with basal cell carcinoma. CDR3s include the opening cysteine and the closing phenylalanine or tryptophan. D genes are given only for firm matches. Rows may omit the clone size; those that give it use once, few, many or a size class.

J gene: TRBJ2-2; clone size: few; V gene: TRBV21-1; D gene: NA; CDR3 DNA: TGTGCCAGCAGCAAATACCAAGCGGGGGGGCGCACCGGGGAGCTGTTTTTT; CDR3 protein: CASSKYQAGGRTGELFF
J gene: TRBJ2-4; clone size: NA; V gene: TRBV28; D gene: TRBD2; CDR3 DNA: TGTGCCAGCAGTCGCCCCTCGGGGGGAAGGGACATTCAGTACTTC; CDR3 protein: CASSRPSGGRDIQYF
J gene: TRBJ2-1; clone size: NA; V gene: TRBV5-4; D gene: NA; CDR3 DNA: TGTGCCAGCAGCTTGGACAGGCAGAGGCAGTTCTTC; CDR3 protein: CASSLDRQRQFF
J gene: TRBJ2-3; clone size: once; V gene: TRBV29-1; D gene: NA; CDR3 DNA: TGCAGCATGCCGGGACATGATTTCACAGATACGCAGTATTTT; CDR3 protein: CSMPGHDFTDTQYF
J gene: TRBJ1-1; clone size: NA; V gene: TRBV3-1/TRBV3-2; D gene: NA; CDR3 DNA: TGTGCCAGCAGCCAACCGGGCCCAGCCACTGAAGCTTTCTTT; CDR3 protein: CASSQPGPATEAFF
J gene: TRBJ2-7; clone size: NA; V gene: TRBV5-4; D gene: TRBD2; CDR3 DNA: TGTGCCAGCAAACCTGCGGGAGCGGGGGGGTCCTACGAGCAGTACTTC; CDR3 protein: CASKPAGAGGSYEQYF
J gene: TRBJ2-3; clone size: NA; V gene: TRBV5-1; D gene: TRBD2; CDR3 DNA: TGCGCCAGCAGCTTGGCACTAGCGGGGGGTTCTAGCACAGATACGCAGTATTTT; CDR3 protein: CASSLALAGGSSTDTQYF
J gene: TRBJ2-1; clone size: NA; V gene: TRBV6-2/TRBV6-3; D gene: TRBD2; CDR3 DNA: TGTGCCAGCAGTTTGGGGCGGGGGGGCCTCAATGAGCAGTTCTTC; CDR3 protein: CASSLGRGGLNEQFF
J gene: TRBJ2-7; clone size: NA; V gene: TRBV19; D gene: TRBD2; CDR3 DNA: TGTGCCAGTAGTATGGATAGCGGGGGCTACGAGCAGTACTTC; CDR3 protein: CASSMDSGGYEQYF
J gene: TRBJ1-1; clone size: once; V gene: TRBV28; D gene: NA; CDR3 DNA: TGTGCCAGCAGAAGATCAGAAGCTTTCTTT; CDR3 protein: CASRRSEAFF
J gene: TRBJ1-6; clone size: NA; V gene: TRBV28; D gene: TRBD1; CDR3 DNA: TGTGCCAGCAGGGGAGGGGGCGGCTCACCCCTCCACTTT; CDR3 protein: CASRGGGGSPLHF
J gene: TRBJ2-2; clone size: NA; V gene: TRBV29-1; D gene: NA; CDR3 DNA: TGCAGCGTTGAAAGTAGGCAGGGGAGCGGGGAGCTGTTTTTT; CDR3 protein: CSVESRQGSGELFF
J gene: TRBJ2-1; clone size: once; V gene: TRBV22-1; D gene: NA; CDR3 DNA: TGTCCTGGGAGCGCGCGACAGCTTCCATTCCATGAGCAGTTCTTC; CDR3 protein: CPGSARQLPFHEQFF
J gene: TRBJ1-3; clone size: NA; V gene: TRBV3-1/TRBV3-2; D gene: TRBD1; CDR3 DNA: TGTGCCAGCAGCAGACAGGGAGCTGGAAACACCATATATTTT; CDR3 protein: CASSRQGAGNTIYF
J gene: TRBJ2-3; clone size: NA; V gene: TRBV3-1/TRBV3-2; D gene: NA; CDR3 DNA: TGTGCCAGCAGCCAAAGGGAACAGGACAGTCACCTGTTT; CDR3 protein: CASSQREQDSHLF
J gene: TRBJ1-3; clone size: few; V gene: TRBV7-8; D gene: TRBD1; CDR3 DNA: TGTGCCAGCAGCTTAGGGACAGGGGCTGGAAACACCATATATTTT; CDR3 protein: CASSLGTGAGNTIYF
J gene: TRBJ2-3; clone size: NA; V gene: TRBV25-1; D gene: NA; CDR3 DNA: TGTGCCAGCAGTTTGACCGGCACAGATACGCAGTATTTT; CDR3 protein: CASSLTGTDTQYF
J gene: TRBJ2-1; clone size: NA; V gene: TRBV4-2; D gene: NA; CDR3 DNA: TGTGCCAGCAGCCAAGACAGTTATCAGTACAATGAGCAGTTCTTC; CDR3 protein: CASSQDSYQYNEQFF
J gene: TRBJ2-3; clone size: NA; V gene: TRBV7-2; D gene: NA; CDR3 DNA: TGTGCCAGCAGCTTTCTAGCCCTGAGCACAGATACGCAGTATTTT; CDR3 protein: CASSFLALSTDTQYF
J gene: TRBJ1-5; clone size: few; V gene: TRBV4-1; D gene: NA; CDR3 DNA: TGCGCCAGCAGCCAAGAGATGGGCAATCAGCCCCAGCATTTT; CDR3 protein: CASSQEMGNQPQHF
J gene: TRBJ1-2; clone size: NA; V gene: TRBV5-6; D gene: TRBD1; CDR3 DNA: TGTGCCAGCAGCCTTGACAGGGGGCGCGGCTACACCTTC; CDR3 protein: CASSLDRGRGYTF
J gene: TRBJ1-2; clone size: NA; V gene: TRBV10-3; D gene: TRBD1; CDR3 DNA: TGTGCCATCAGTGAACCGGGACAGGGGATCTATGGCTACACCTTC; CDR3 protein: CAISEPGQGIYGYTF
J gene: TRBJ2-3; clone size: few; V gene: TRBV2; D gene: NA; CDR3 DNA: TGTGCCAGCAGCTTGGACTTAGGGGATACGCAGTATTTT; CDR3 protein: CASSLDLGDTQYF
J gene: TRBJ1-2; clone size: NA; V gene: TRBV3-1/TRBV3-2; D gene: NA; CDR3 DNA: TGTGCCAGCAGCCAACCGTCCGGGGCTGCTCGGGGCAACACCTTC; CDR3 protein: CASSQPSGAARGNTF
J gene: TRBJ1-5; clone size: once; V gene: TRBV28; D gene: NA; CDR3 DNA: TGTGCCAGCACCAAACAGGGTTTGGGTCAGCCCCAGCATTTT; CDR3 protein: CASTKQGLGQPQHF
J gene: TRBJ1-2; clone size: NA; V gene: TRBV5-1; D gene: NA; CDR3 DNA: TGCGCCAGCAGCGGGGGACCTACGGGCTATGGCTACACCTTC; CDR3 protein: CASSGGPTGYGYTF
J gene: TRBJ1-2; clone size: NA; V gene: TRBV6-5; D gene: NA; CDR3 DNA: TGTGCCAGCAGTTACAGCGGCGGCGGGTACTATGGCTACACCTTC; CDR3 protein: CASSYSGGGYYGYTF
J gene: TRBJ1-3; clone size: few; V gene: TRBV27; D gene: TRBD1; CDR3 DNA: TGTGCCAGCAGATCAGGGGGCTTTACTGGAAACACCATATATTTT; CDR3 protein: CASRSGGFTGNTIYF
J gene: TRBJ1-2; clone size: once; V gene: TRBV7-9; D gene: TRBD1; CDR3 DNA: TGTGCCAGCAGCAGACAGGGGGCGAAAGGCTACACCTTC; CDR3 protein: CASSRQGAKGYTF
J gene: TRBJ1-2; clone size: once; V gene: TRBV19; D gene: TRBD1; CDR3 DNA: TGTGCCAGTAGTATTTGGACAGGGGGCTATGGCTACACCTTC; CDR3 protein: CASSIWTGGYGYTF
J gene: TRBJ2-7; clone size: NA; V gene: TRBV10-1; D gene: NA; CDR3 DNA: TGCGCCATGCCTGTTTCCTACGAGCAGTACTTC; CDR3 protein: CAMPVSYEQYF
J gene: TRBJ2-6; clone size: NA; V gene: TRBV7-8; D gene: TRBD1; CDR3 DNA: TGTGCCAGCAGCTTAGCGGGACAGGGGGTGGGCTCTGGGGCCAACGTCCTGACTTTC; CDR3 protein: CASSLAGQGVGSGANVLTF
J gene: TRBJ2-3; clone size: NA; V gene: TRBV7-9; D gene: NA; CDR3 DNA: TGTGCCAGCAGCCTTGGGACTCGCACCAGGGATACGCAGTATTTT; CDR3 protein: CASSLGTRTRDTQYF
J gene: TRBJ2-7; clone size: few; V gene: TRBV5-1; D gene: NA; CDR3 DNA: TGCGCCAGCAGCCCCGGGCAGGGGGGCTACGAGCAGTACTTC; CDR3 protein: CASSPGQGGYEQYF
J gene: TRBJ2-5; clone size: NA; V gene: TRBV4-1; D gene: NA; CDR3 DNA: TGCGCCAGCAGCCAAGCTCTTTCAGAGACCCAGTACTTC; CDR3 protein: CASSQALSETQYF
J gene: TRBJ2-1; clone size: NA; V gene: TRBV7-7; D gene: TRBD2; CDR3 DNA: TGTGCCAGCAGCTATTCTAGCGGGGGATACTTAGTCGATGAGCAGTTCTTC; CDR3 protein: CASSYSSGGYLVDEQFF
J gene: TRBJ2-1; clone size: NA; V gene: TRBV19; D gene: TRBD1; CDR3 DNA: TGTGCCAGTAGTCGGGACAGGGGCTCCTACAATGAGCAGTTCTTC; CDR3 protein: CASSRDRGSYNEQFF
J gene: TRBJ1-5; clone size: few; V gene: TRBV7-6; D gene: NA; CDR3 DNA: TGTGCCAGCAGCTTAGAACAGGGCAATCAGCCCCAGCATTTT; CDR3 protein: CASSLEQGNQPQHF
J gene: TRBJ2-7; clone size: NA; V gene: TRBV4-1; D gene: TRBD2; CDR3 DNA: TGCGCCAGCAGCCAAGTTCCCATTGGGCGGGAGGAGCAGTACTTC; CDR3 protein: CASSQVPIGREEQYF
J gene: TRBJ1-2; clone size: NA; V gene: TRBV7-2; D gene: NA; CDR3 DNA: TGTGCCAGCAGCCCCGCCCCGCCAGAGGTTGACTATGGCTACACCTTC; CDR3 protein: CASSPAPPEVDYGYTF
J gene: TRBJ1-1; clone size: NA; V gene: TRBV15; D gene: NA; CDR3 DNA: TGTGCCACCAGCAGAGATTTGGTGCAGGGTGAAGCTTTCTTT; CDR3 protein: CATSRDLVQGEAFF
J gene: TRBJ2-7; clone size: NA; V gene: TRBV6-7; D gene: TRBD1; CDR3 DNA: TGTGCCAGCAGTTCCCCCCGGACAGGGGGGGGCGAGCAGTACTTC; CDR3 protein: CASSSPRTGGGEQYF
J gene: TRBJ1-2; clone size: NA; V gene: TRBV5-1; D gene: NA; CDR3 DNA: TGCGCCAGCAGCTCAAGCCAGGGGAGCTATGGCTACACCTTC; CDR3 protein: CASSSSQGSYGYTF
J gene: TRBJ2-1; clone size: NA; V gene: TRBV6-5; D gene: NA; CDR3 DNA: TGTGCCAGCAGTTACGGGGTGGGTGGAGATGAGCAGTTCTTC; CDR3 protein: CASSYGVGGDEQFF
J gene: TRBJ2-3; clone size: NA; V gene: TRBV6-4; D gene: NA; CDR3 DNA: TGTGCCAGCAGTAAGGACCTCACAGATACGCAGTATTTT; CDR3 protein: CASSKDLTDTQYF
J gene: TRBJ2-1; clone size: NA; V gene: TRBV27; D gene: TRBD2; CDR3 DNA: TGTGCCAGCAGTTGGTCTAGCGGGGCCTACAATGAGCAGTTCTTC; CDR3 protein: CASSWSSGAYNEQFF
J gene: TRBJ2-7; clone size: NA; V gene: TRBV3-1/TRBV3-2; D gene: NA; CDR3 DNA: TGTGCCAGCAGCCACGTTAGACGGTTTTACGAGCAGTACTTC; CDR3 protein: CASSHVRRFYEQYF
J gene: TRBJ1-5; clone size: NA; V gene: TRBV6-1; D gene: TRBD1; CDR3 DNA: TGTGCCAGCAGTGACAGGGGGTCGGGCAATCAGCCCCAGCATTTT; CDR3 protein: CASSDRGSGNQPQHF
J gene: TRBJ2-1; clone size: NA; V gene: TRBV7-9; D gene: NA; CDR3 DNA: TGTGCCAGCAGCCTAGGGCAGGTCTACAATGAGCAGTTCTTC; CDR3 protein: CASSLGQVYNEQFF
J gene: TRBJ2-7; clone size: NA; V gene: TRBV15; D gene: NA; CDR3 DNA: TGTGCCACCAGCAGAGGGGCGACTATCTCCTACGAGCAGTACTTC; CDR3 protein: CATSRGATISYEQYF
J gene: TRBJ2-3; clone size: NA; V gene: TRBV3-1/TRBV3-2; D gene: TRBD2; CDR3 DNA: TGTGCCAGCACCTACTCGGGACTAGCGGGGGGCAGGGTAAATACGCAGTATTTT; CDR3 protein: CASTYSGLAGGRVNTQYF
J gene: TRBJ2-1; clone size: NA; V gene: TRBV19; D gene: TRBD2; CDR3 DNA: TGTGCCAGTAGTATAGGACTAGCGGTTTACAATGAGCAGTTCTTC; CDR3 protein: CASSIGLAVYNEQFF
J gene: TRBJ1-1; clone size: NA; V gene: TRBV4-2; D gene: NA; CDR3 DNA: TGTGCCAGCAGCGAGACGGTAAACACTGAAGCTTTCTTT; CDR3 protein: CASSETVNTEAFF
J gene: TRBJ2-4; clone size: few; V gene: TRBV28; D gene: TRBD1; CDR3 DNA: TGTGCCAGCAGTTACTATAGACCACCGACAGGGATGATGGCCAAAAACATTCAGTACTTC; CDR3 protein: CASSYYRPPTGMMAKNIQYF
J gene: TRBJ2-7; clone size: NA; V gene: TRBV7-8; D gene: NA; CDR3 DNA: TGTGCCAGCAGCTTAGGGCGGACATACTCCTACGAGCAGTACTTC; CDR3 protein: CASSLGRTYSYEQYF
J gene: TRBJ1-2; clone size: NA; V gene: TRBV9; D gene: NA; CDR3 DNA: TGTGCCAGCAGCGTAGCTAGCAGGGAAGGGAACTATGGCTACACCTTC; CDR3 protein: CASSVASREGNYGYTF
J gene: TRBJ2-3; clone size: NA; V gene: TRBV19; D gene: NA; CDR3 DNA: TGTGCCAGTAGTATTAAGGGCAGCATGGATACGCAGTATTTT; CDR3 protein: CASSIKGSMDTQYF
J gene: TRBJ1-2; clone size: NA; V gene: TRBV15; D gene: TRBD1; CDR3 DNA: TGTGCCACCAGCAGAGGACAGGGGGACGGCTACACCTTC; CDR3 protein: CATSRGQGDGYTF
J gene: TRBJ2-1; clone size: NA; V gene: TRBV5-6; D gene: NA; CDR3 DNA: TGTGCCAGCAGCTTGGGGGACAATGAGCAGTTCTTC; CDR3 protein: CASSLGDNEQFF